Sequencing of this T cell receptor (beta chain) was carried out in a study of Ad26.COV2.S vaccination and SARS-CoV-2 variants. Regarding this clone: Its target is not known.

The repertoire was sequenced with immunoSEQ multiplex PCR; TCRdb's copy has only in-frame clones and lacks some. The sample lists some 190,000 clones; around 90% were seen once. Study findings and constraints: Analyses that measured TCR breadth and depth may have underestimated total T cell responses.

The V gene's germline CDR1 is SGHAT and CDR2 FQNNGV. With 0 bases clipped from V and 3 bases from J, the junction kept 16 bases outside the gene matches. The length of the CDR3 is 19 residues. The rearrangement uses TRBV11-2 and TRBJ1-2; 7 bases fit TRBD1. This receptor was taken from a human donor who had recovered from COVID-19. The input for sequencing was peripheral blood, taken after recovery from COVID-19. The DNA for the CDR3 is TGTGCCAGCAGCTTAGATCCGATTAGGACAGGACTTAATCACTATGGCTACACCTTC. It translates to CASSLDPIRTGLNHYGYTF.